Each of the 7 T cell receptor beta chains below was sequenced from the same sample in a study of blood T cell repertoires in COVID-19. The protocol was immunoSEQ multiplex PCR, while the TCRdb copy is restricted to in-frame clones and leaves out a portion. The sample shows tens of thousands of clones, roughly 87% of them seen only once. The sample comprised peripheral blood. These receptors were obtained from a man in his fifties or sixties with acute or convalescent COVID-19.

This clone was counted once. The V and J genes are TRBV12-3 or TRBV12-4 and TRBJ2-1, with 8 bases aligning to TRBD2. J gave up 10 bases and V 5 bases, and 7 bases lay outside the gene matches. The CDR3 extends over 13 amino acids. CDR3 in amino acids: CASSLSGREEQFF. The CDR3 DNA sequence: TGTGCCAGCAGTCTGAGCGGGAGAGAGGAGCAGTTCTTC.

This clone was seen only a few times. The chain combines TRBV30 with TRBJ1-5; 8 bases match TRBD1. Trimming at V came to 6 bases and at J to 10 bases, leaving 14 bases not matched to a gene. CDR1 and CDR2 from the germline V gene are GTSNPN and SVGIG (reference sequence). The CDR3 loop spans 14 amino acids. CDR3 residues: CACTPGTGGGPQHF. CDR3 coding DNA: TGTGCCTGCACACCCGGGACAGGCGGAGGACCCCAGCATTTT.

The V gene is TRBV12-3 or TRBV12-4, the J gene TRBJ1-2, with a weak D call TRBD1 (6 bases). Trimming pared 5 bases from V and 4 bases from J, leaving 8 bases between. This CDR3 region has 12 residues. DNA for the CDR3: TGTGCCAGCAGTAGGGGGGGCTATGGCTACACCTTC. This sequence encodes CASSRGGYGYTF.

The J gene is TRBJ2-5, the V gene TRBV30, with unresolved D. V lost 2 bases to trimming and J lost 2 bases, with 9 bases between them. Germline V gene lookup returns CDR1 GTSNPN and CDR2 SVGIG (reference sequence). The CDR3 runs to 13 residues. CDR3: CAWSRGRQETQYF. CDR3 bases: TGTGCCTGGAGTCGAGGTCGACAAGAGACCCAGTACTTC.

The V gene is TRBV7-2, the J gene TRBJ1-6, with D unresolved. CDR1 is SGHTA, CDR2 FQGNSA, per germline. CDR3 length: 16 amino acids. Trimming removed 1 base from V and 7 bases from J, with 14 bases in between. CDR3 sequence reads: CASSLEAGIGNSPLHF. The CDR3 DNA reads TGTGCCAGCAGCTTAGAAGCGGGGATTGGGAATTCACCCCTCCACTTT.

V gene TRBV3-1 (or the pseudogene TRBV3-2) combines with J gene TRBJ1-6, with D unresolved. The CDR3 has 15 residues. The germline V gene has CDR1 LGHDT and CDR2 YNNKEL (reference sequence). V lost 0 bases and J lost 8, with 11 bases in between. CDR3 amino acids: CASSQDLRIHSPLHF. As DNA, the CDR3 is TGTGCCAGCAGCCAAGATCTCAGGATTCATTCACCCCTCCACTTT.

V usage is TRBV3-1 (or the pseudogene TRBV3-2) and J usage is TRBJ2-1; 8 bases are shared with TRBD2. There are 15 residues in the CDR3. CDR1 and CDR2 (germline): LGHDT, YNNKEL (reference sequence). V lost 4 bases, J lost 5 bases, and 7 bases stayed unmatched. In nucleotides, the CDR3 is TGTGCCAGCAGCCCCGGACTAGCTAGCCACAATGAGCAGTTCTTC. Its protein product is CASSPGLASHNEQFF.